A selection of T cell receptor beta chains follows, all from one sample in a study of shared clonotypes between healthy human individuals. The protocol was immunoSEQ multiplex PCR, while the TCRdb copy is restricted to in-frame clones and leaves out a portion. The sample lists approximately 2,000,000 clones; 85% to 95% were seen once. The sample consisted of naive CD4+ T cells from PBMCs. These receptors originate from a man aged 18 to 29 in good health. Some clones in this sample may be carry-over from other donors' samples. Each CDR3 is given with its conserved first and last residue. A D gene is named only where the DNA matches it firmly. Size is omitted from some rows. Given values are once, few, many or a class for expanded clones.

TRBJ2-2 TRBV9 TRBD2 . TGTGCCAGCAGCGTAGGAAATCTAGCGGCATACACCGGGGAGCTGTTTTTT CASSVGNLAAYTGELFF
TRBJ2-1 TRBV9 . . TGTGCCAGCAGCCAAAGGGGGGACTTAACCTACAATGAGCAGTTCTTC CASSQRGDLTYNEQFF
TRBJ2-7 TRBV11-2 . . TGTGCCAGCAGCTTAAACGGGCGCGAGCAGTACTTC CASSLNGREQYF
TRBJ2-1 TRBV19 . . TGTGCCTCGGCCTGGGAGGACGCTTACAATGAGCAGTTCTTC CASAWEDAYNEQFF
TRBJ1-1 TRBV18 . . TGTGCCAGCTCACCACCCGGGGTCGGGGTTAACACTGAAGCTTTCTTT CASSPPGVGVNTEAFF
TRBJ1-5 TRBV7-2 . . TGTGCCAGCAGCTTAGTCTCCGGGACGGATCAGCCCCAGCATTTT CASSLVSGTDQPQHF
TRBJ2-2 TRBV4-3 TRBD2 . TGCGCCAGCAGCCAAGATCGGTCTAGCGGGAGGTGGACCGGGGAGCTGTTTTTT CASSQDRSSGRWTGELFF
TRBJ2-1 TRBV4-1 . . TGCGCCAGCAGCCCAAGAGTACCCCCCAGTGAGCAGTTCTTC CASSPRVPPSEQFF
TRBJ2-3 TRBV9 TRBD1 . TGTGCCAGCAGCCGACAGGGGGCCGTAGATACGCAGTATTTT CASSRQGAVDTQYF
TRBJ2-2 TRBV5-4 . . TGTGCCAGCAGCTTGGCGGGTCAGCCGAACACCGGGGAGCTGTTTTTT CASSLAGQPNTGELFF
TRBJ1-5 TRBV13 . . TGTGCCAGCAGCGCAACGGATCTTGGACAGCACAATCAGCCCCAGCATTTT CASSATDLGQHNQPQHF
TRBJ2-5 TRBV29-1 TRBD2 once TGCAGCACAAGACTAGCGGGAGGCGGTCGGGAGACCCAGTACTTC CSTRLAGGGRETQYF
TRBJ1-4 TRBV27 . . TGTGCCAGCAGTTTAAGACCCGGGCGCCGAGGGGATGAAAAACTGTTTTTT CASSLRPGRRGDEKLFF
TRBJ1-1 TRBV5-1 . few TGCGCCAGCAGCTTGGCAATAGGTGGGAGAGCCGAAGCTTTCTTT CASSLAIGGRAEAFF
TRBJ1-1 TRBV29-1 . few TGCAGCGTCCAGCTGAACACTGAAGCTTTCTTT CSVQLNTEAFF
TRBJ2-7 TRBV5-1 . . TGCGCCAGCAGCTTGTACGGGGAACTCTCCTACGAGCAGTACTTC CASSLYGELSYEQYF
TRBJ2-5 TRBV19 . . TGTGCCAGTACCGCCTCGGGACTCCAGGGGACCCAGTACTTC CASTASGLQGTQYF
TRBJ2-7 TRBV2 TRBD2 . TGTGCCAGCCAAGGGACTAGCGTGGGCGAGCAGTACTTC CASQGTSVGEQYF
TRBJ2-3 TRBV2 TRBD1 . TGTGCCAGCAGAGAGGGACAGAGCACAGATACGCAGTATTTT CASREGQSTDTQYF
TRBJ2-3 TRBV5-1 TRBD2 . TGCGCCAGCAGCCCGGGGACTAGCGGGACCCTCACAGATACGCAGTATTTT CASSPGTSGTLTDTQYF
TRBJ2-5 TRBV5-5 TRBD2 . TGTGCCAGCAGCTCCCTAGCGGGAATGGAGACCCAGTACTTC CASSSLAGMETQYF
TRBJ1-5 TRBV6-1 . . TGTGCCAGCAGTGAATCGCGGCAAGGGTCTTCGCATTTT CASSESRQGSSHF
TRBJ2-1 TRBV7-2 . once TGTGCCAGCAGCTTAGCGCCCCAAGGTGAGCAGTTCTTC CASSLAPQGEQFF
TRBJ2-7 TRBV20-1 . . TGCAGTGTCTCGACGCACGAGCAGTACTTC CSVSTHEQYF
TRBJ2-1 TRBV5-1 . . TGCGCCAGCAGCTTGGAACGAACTGGAAATGAGCAGTTCTTC CASSLERTGNEQFF
TRBJ1-4 TRBV16 . . TGTGCCAGCAGCCAATTGGTGGGGGAGGAAAAACTGTTTTTT CASSQLVGEEKLFF
TRBJ2-1 TRBV27 . once TGTGCCAGCAGTGCGAGCGGCCTAGTGAGGAATGAGCAGTTCTTC CASSASGLVRNEQFF
TRBJ2-2 TRBV30 TRBD2 once TGTGCCTGGTCCGGGACTAGGTCCACCGGGGAGCTGTTTTTT CAWSGTRSTGELFF
TRBJ1-5 TRBV30 . few TGTGCCTGGAGCCCAACTACCTTCAACCAGCCCCAGCATTTT CAWSPTTFNQPQHF
TRBJ1-2 TRBV7-2 . . TGTGCCAGCAGCTTAGCGGTGTCGCATGGCTACACCTTC CASSLAVSHGYTF
TRBJ2-7 TRBV29-1 TRBD1 . TGCAGCGTGGGGGGACAGGGGGCGCTTCGGTACTTC CSVGGQGALRYF
TRBJ1-5 TRBV10-3 TRBD1 . TGTGCCACCGCCCGGACAGGGGAAAATAGCAATCAGCCCCAGCATTTT CATARTGENSNQPQHF
TRBJ2-1 TRBV15 . . TGTGCCACCAGCAGGGGACTGGCGGGGCCCTACAATGAGCAGTTCTTC CATSRGLAGPYNEQFF
TRBJ1-2 TRBV18 . few TGTGCCAGCTCACCATCCCAGGGGAACTATGGCTACACCTTC CASSPSQGNYGYTF
TRBJ1-1 TRBV2 . . TGTGCCAGCAGTGAAGTGTCAGGGGTAGGGGACACTGAAGCTTTCTTT CASSEVSGVGDTEAFF
TRBJ2-7 TRBV5-1 . . TGCGCCAGCAGCTTTTACGGGTCCTACGAGCAGTACTTC CASSFYGSYEQYF
TRBJ2-2 TRBV2 . . TGTGCCAGCAGTGAATTGGGCACCTCGAACACCGGGGAGCTGTTTTTT CASSELGTSNTGELFF
TRBJ2-7 TRBV7-2 . . TGTGCCAGCAGCTTAGGGTTTGCGGGAATAACCTACGAGCAGTACTTC CASSLGFAGITYEQYF
TRBJ2-7 TRBV19 . . TGTGCCAGTAGTAGGGGTCTAGGAGGCTACGAGCAGTACTTC CASSRGLGGYEQYF
TRBJ2-4 TRBV27 . . TGTGCCAGCAGTTTAGCAGGCAGCCGGTCCAAAAACATTCAGTACTTC CASSLAGSRSKNIQYF
TRBJ2-1 TRBV27 TRBD1 once TGTGCCAGCAGTCCAAGGACAGGGGAGCTGCAGTTCTTC CASSPRTGELQFF
TRBJ2-5 TRBV28 TRBD1 . TGTGCCAGCAGTTTCGCGGGACAGGGGGAAGAGACCCAGTACTTC CASSFAGQGEETQYF
TRBJ2-7 TRBV7-2 . few TGTGCCAGCAGTTTAACCTACGAGCAGTACTTC CASSLTYEQYF
TRBJ1-1 TRBV27 . once TGTGCCAGCACGCAAGAGAAGGGAACTGAAGCTTTCTTT CASTQEKGTEAFF
TRBJ1-1 TRBV29-1 . . TGCAGCGGTTTAAGTCATAGAACCACTGAAGCTTTCTTT CSGLSHRTTEAFF